The clone carrying this T cell receptor (beta chain) was seen repeatedly, ten times or more. This sample was included in a study of metastatic and nonmetastatic thyroid tumors. The germline gives CDR1 SGDLS, CDR2 YYNGEE. V was clipped by 2 bases and J by 7 bases, with 13 bases between them. This CDR3 has 14 residues. Original analysis: Building a distant-metastasis classifier for papillary thyroid cancer drew on CDR3 differences across clinicopathological groups. TCRdb re-called clones via MiXCR from the PCR reads. TCRdb's processing, not the study's, gives the V and J calls here. The table shows about 46,000 clones, with 24% occurring only once. Each patient went into thyroid surgery without having received any treatment.

The receptor's source is a male donor with papillary thyroid cancer or a benign thyroid nodule (not recorded which). Some clones in this sample may be carry-over from other donors' samples. The specimen was blood. The chain uses TRBV9 and TRBJ2-1, with a tentative D call TRBD1 (6 bases). The DNA for the CDR3 is TGTGCCAGCAGCGTCGGTCACGGGACAAATGAGCAGTTCTTC. It encodes CASSVGHGTNEQFF. Filled out from reference TRBV9 and TRBJ2-1, the complete variable domain reads DSGVTQTPKHLITATGQRVTLRCSPRSGDLSVYWYQQSLDQGLQFLIQYYNGEERAKGNILERFSAQQFPDLHSELNLSSLELGDSALYFCASSVGHGTNEQFFGPGTRLTVL.